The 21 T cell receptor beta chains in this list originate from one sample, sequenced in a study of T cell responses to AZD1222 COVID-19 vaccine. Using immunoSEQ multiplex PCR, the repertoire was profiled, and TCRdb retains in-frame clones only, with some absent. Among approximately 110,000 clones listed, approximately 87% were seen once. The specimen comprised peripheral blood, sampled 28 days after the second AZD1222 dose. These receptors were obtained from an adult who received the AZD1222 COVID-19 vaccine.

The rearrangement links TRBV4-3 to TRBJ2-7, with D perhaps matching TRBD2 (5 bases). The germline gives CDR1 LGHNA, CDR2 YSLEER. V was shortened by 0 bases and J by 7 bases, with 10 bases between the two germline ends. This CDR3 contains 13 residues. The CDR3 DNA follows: TGCGCCAGCAGCCAAGATCGAACGGGAGAGCAGTACTTC. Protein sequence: CASSQDRTGEQYF.

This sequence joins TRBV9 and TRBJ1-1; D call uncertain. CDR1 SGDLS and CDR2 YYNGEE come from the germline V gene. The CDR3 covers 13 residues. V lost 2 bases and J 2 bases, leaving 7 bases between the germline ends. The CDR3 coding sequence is TGTGCCAGCAGCGTCGGGATCAACACTGAAGCTTTCTTT. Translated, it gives CASSVGINTEAFF. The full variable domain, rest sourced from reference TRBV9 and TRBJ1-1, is DSGVTQTPKHLITATGQRVTLRCSPRSGDLSVYWYQQSLDQGLQFLIQYYNGEERAKGNILERFSAQQFPDLHSELNLSSLELGDSALYFCASSVGINTEAFFGQGTRLTVV.

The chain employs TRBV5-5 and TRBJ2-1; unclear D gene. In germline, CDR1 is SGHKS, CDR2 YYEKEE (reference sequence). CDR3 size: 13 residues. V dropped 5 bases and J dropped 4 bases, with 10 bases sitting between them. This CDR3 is CASSSGPYNEQFF. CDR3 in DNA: TGTGCCAGCAGTTCTGGACCGTACAATGAGCAGTTCTTC.

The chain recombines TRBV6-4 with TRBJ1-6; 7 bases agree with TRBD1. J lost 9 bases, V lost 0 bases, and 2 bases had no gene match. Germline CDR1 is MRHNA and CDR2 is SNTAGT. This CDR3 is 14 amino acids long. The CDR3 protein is CASSDSGGISPLHF. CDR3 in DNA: TGTGCCAGCAGTGACTCAGGGGGCATTTCACCCCTCCACTTT.

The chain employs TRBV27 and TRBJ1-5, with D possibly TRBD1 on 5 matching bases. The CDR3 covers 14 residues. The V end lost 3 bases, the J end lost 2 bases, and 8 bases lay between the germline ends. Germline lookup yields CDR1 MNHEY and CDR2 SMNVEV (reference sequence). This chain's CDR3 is CASSLGRGNQPQHF. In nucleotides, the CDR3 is TGTGCCAGCAGTTTGGGCAGGGGCAATCAGCCCCAGCATTTT.

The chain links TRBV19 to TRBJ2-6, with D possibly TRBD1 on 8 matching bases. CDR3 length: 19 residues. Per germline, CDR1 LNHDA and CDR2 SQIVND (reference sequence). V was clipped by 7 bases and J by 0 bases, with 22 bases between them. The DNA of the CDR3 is TGTGCCAGTACTCAATTCGGACAGGGACTATTCTCTGGGGCCAACGTCCTGACTTTC. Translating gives CASTQFGQGLFSGANVLTF.

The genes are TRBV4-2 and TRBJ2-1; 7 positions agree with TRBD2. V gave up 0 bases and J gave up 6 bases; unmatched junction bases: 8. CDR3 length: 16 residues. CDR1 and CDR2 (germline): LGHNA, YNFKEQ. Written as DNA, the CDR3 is TGTGCCAGCAGCCAAGAGGGGTTCGGACTAGGCAATGAGCAGTTCTTC. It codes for CASSQEGFGLGNEQFF.

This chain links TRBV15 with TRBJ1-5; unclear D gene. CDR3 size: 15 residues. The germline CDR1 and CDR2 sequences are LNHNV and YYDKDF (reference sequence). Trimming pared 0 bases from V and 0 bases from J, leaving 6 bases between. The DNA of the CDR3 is TGTGCCACCAGCAGAGATGGGTCTAGCAATCAGCCCCAGCATTTT. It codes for CATSRDGSSNQPQHF.

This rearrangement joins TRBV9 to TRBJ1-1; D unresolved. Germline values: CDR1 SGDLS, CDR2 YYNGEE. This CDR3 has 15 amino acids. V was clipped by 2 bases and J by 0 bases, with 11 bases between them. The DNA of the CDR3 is TGTGCCAGCAGCGTCGCCGGAGTTTTGAACACTGAAGCTTTCTTT. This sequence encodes CASSVAGVLNTEAFF.

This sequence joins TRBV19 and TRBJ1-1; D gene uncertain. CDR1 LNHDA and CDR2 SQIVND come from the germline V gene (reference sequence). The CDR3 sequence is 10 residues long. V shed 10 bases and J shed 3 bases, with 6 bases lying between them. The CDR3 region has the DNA TGTGCCATTGCGCACACTGAAGCTTTCTTT. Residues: CAIAHTEAFF.

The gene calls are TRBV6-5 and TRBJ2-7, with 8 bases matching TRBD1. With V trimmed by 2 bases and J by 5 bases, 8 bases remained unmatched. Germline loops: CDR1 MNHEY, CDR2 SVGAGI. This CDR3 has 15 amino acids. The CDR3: CASSYPQGASNEQYF. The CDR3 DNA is TGTGCCAGCAGTTACCCGCAGGGGGCAAGCAACGAGCAGTACTTC.

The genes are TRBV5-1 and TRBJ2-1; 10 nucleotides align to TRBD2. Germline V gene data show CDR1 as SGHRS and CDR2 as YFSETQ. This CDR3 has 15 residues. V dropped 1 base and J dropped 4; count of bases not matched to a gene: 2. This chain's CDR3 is CASSLSAGGYNEQFF. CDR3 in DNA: TGCGCCAGCAGCTTGTCAGCGGGGGGGTACAATGAGCAGTTCTTC.

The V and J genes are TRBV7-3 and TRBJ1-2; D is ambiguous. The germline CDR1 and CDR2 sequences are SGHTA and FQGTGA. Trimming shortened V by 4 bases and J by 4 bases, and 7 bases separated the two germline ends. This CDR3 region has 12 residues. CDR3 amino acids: CASSSTSYGYTF. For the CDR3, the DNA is TGTGCCAGCAGCTCAACCAGCTATGGCTACACCTTC.

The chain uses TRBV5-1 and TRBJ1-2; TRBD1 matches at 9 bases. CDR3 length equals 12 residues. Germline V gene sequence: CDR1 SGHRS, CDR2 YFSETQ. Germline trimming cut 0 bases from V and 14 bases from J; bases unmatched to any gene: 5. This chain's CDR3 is CASSLETGGYTF. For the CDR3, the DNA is TGCGCCAGCAGCTTGGAGACAGGGGGTTATACCTTC.

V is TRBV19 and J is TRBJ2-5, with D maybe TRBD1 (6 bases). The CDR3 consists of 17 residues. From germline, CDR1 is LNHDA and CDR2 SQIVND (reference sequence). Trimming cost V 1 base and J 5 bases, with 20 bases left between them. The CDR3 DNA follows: TGTGCCAGTAGTATAGGCCACAGGGAAAGAGGAAGGGAGACCCAGTACTTC. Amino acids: CASSIGHRERGRETQYF.

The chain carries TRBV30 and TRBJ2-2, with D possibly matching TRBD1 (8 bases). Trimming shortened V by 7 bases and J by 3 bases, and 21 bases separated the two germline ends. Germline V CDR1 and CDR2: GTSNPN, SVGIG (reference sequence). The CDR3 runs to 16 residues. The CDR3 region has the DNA TGTGCCTCACCGATCCGGACAGGGAGGGACACCGGGGAGCTGTTTTTT. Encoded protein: CASPIRTGRDTGELFF.

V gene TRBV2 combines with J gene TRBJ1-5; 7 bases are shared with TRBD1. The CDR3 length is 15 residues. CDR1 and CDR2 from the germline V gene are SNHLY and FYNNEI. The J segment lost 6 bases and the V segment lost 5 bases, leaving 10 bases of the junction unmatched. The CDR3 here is CASSPVAGGTQPQHF. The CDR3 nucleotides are TGTGCCAGCAGTCCCGTGGCAGGGGGTACTCAGCCCCAGCATTTT. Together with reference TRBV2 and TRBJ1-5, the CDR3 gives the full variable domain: EPEVTQTPSHQVTQMGQEVILRCVPISNHLYFYWYRQILGQKVEFLVSFYNNEISEKSEIFDDQFSVERPDGSNFTLKIRSTKLEDSAMYFCASSPVAGGTQPQHFGDGTRLSIL.

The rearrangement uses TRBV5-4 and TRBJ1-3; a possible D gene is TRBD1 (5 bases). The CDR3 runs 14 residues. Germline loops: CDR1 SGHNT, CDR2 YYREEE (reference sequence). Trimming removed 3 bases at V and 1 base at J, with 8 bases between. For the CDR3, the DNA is TGTGCCAGCAGCTCTCGGGGGTCTGGAAACACCATATATTTT. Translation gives CASSSRGSGNTIYF.

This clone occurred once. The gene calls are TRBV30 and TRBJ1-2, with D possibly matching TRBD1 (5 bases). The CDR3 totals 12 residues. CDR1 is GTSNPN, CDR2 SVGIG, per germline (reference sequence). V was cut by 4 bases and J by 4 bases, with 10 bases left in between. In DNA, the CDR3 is TGTGCCTGGATAGGGGTCACCTATGGCTACACCTTC. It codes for CAWIGVTYGYTF.

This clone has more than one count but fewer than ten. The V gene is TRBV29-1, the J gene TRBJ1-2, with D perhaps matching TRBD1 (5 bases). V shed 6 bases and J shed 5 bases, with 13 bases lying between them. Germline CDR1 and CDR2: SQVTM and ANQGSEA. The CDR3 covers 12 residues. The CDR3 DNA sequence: TGCAGCGTGCCGGGGGAGTGGTATGGCTACACCTTC. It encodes CSVPGEWYGYTF.

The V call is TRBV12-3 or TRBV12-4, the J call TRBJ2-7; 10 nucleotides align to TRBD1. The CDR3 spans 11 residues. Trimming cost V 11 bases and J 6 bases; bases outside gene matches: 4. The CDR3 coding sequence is TGTGCCGTCCGGACAGGGGGCGAGCAGTACTTC. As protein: CAVRTGGEQYF.